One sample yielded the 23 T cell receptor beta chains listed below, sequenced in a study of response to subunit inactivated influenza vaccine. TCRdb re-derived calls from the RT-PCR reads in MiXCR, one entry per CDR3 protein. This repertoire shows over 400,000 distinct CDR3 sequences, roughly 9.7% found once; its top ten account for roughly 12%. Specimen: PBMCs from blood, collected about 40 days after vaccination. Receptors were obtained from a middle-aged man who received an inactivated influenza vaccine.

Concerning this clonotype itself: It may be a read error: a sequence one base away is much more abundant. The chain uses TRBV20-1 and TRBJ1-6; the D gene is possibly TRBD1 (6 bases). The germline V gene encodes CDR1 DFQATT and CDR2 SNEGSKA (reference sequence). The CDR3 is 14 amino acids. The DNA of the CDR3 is TGCAGTGCTAGAGGTTTAAGGGGGAGTTCACCCCTCCCCTTT. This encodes CSARGLRGSSPLPF.

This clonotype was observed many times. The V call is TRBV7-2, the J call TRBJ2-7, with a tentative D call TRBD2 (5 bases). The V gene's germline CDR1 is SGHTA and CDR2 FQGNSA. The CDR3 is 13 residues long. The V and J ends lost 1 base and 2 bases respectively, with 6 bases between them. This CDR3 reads CASSLGRPYEQYF. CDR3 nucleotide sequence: TGTGCCAGCAGCTTAGGGAGGCCCTACGAGCAGTACTTC.

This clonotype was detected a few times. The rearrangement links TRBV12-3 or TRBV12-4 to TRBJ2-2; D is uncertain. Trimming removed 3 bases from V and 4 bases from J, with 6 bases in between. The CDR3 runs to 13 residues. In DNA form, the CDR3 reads TGTGCCAGCAGTTTTCGTATCACCGGGGAGCTGTTTTTT. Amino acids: CASSFRITGELFF.

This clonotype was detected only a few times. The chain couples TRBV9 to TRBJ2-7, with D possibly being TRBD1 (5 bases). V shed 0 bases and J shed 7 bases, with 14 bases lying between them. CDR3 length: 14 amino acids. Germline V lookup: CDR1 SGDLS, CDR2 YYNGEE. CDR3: CASSVDPGSGEQYF. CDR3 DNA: TGTGCCAGCAGCGTAGATCCAGGGTCTGGGGAGCAGTACTTC.

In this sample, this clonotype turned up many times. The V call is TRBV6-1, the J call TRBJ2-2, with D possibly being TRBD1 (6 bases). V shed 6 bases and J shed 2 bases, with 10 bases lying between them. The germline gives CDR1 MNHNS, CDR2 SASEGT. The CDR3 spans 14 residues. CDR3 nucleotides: TGTGCCAGCAGGTGGACAGCCAACACCGGGGAGCTGTTTTTT. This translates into CASRWTANTGELFF.

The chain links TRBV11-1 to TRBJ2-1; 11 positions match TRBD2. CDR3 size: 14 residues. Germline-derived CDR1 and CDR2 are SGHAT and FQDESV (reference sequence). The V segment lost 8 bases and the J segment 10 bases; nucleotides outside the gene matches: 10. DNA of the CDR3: TGTGCCAGCTATAGCGGGAGGGGCACTGGAGAGCAGTTCTTC. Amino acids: CASYSGRGTGEQFF. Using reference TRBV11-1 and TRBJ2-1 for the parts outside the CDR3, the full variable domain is EAEVAQSPRYKITEKSQAVAFWCDPISGHATLYWYRQILGQGPELLVQFQDESVVDDSQLPKDRFSAERLKGVDSTLKIQPAELGDSAMYLCASYSGRGTGEQFFGPGTRLTVL.

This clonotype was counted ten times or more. CDR3 in amino acids: CASQSLGSITEAFF. The CDR3 nucleotides are TGTGCCAGTCAGAGCTTGGGCAGCATCACTGAAGCTTTCTTT. This rearrangement joins TRBV7-9 to TRBJ1-1, with D unresolved. Germline V lookup: CDR1 SEHNR, CDR2 FQNEAQ (reference sequence). CDR3 length: 14 amino acids. The V end was cut by 9 bases, the J end by 4 bases, with 18 bases between.

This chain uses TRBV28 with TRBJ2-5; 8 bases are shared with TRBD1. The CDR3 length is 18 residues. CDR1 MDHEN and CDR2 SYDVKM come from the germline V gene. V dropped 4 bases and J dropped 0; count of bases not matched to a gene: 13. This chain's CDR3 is CASSSPAWRQGNQETQYF. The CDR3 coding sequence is TGTGCCAGCAGTTCACCGGCCTGGAGACAGGGGAACCAAGAGACCCAGTACTTC.

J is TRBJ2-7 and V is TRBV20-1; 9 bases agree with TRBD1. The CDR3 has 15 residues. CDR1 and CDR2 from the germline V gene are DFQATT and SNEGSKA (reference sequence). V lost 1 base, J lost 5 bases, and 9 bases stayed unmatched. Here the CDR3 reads CSARVGTGHVNEQYF. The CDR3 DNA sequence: TGCAGTGCTAGAGTTGGGACAGGGCATGTCAACGAGCAGTACTTC.

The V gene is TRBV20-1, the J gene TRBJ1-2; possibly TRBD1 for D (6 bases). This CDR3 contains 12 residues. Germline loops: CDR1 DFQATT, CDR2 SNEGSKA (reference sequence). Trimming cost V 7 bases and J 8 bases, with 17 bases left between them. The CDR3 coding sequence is TGCAGTGTTTGGCCGGGGGCGGGAGGCTACACCTTC. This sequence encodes CSVWPGAGGYTF.

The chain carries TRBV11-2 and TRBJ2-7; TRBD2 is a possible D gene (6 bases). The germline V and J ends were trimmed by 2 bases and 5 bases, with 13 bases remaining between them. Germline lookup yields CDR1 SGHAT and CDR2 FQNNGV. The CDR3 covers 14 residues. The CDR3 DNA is TGTGCCAGCAGCTTAAATCGGGGGTGGGACGAGCAGTACTTC. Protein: CASSLNRGWDEQYF.

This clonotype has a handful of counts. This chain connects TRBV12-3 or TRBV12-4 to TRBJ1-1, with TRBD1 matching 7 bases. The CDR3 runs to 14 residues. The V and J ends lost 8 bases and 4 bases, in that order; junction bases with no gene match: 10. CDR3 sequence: CASQTYRDSTEAFF. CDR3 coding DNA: TGTGCCAGCCAAACTTACAGGGACAGCACTGAAGCTTTCTTT.

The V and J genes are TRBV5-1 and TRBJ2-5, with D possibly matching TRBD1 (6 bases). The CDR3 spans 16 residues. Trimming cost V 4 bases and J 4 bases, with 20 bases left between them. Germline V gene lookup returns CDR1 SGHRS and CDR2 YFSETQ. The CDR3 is CASSPRRAGVGETQYF. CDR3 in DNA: TGCGCCAGCAGCCCCCGCCGCGCAGGGGTGGGAGAGACCCAGTACTTC. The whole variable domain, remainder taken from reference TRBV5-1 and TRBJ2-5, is KAGVTQTPRYLIKTRGQQVTLSCSPISGHRSVSWYQQTPGQGLQFLFEYFSETQRNKGNFPGRFSGRQFSNSRSEMNVSTLELGDSALYLCASSPRRAGVGETQYFGPGTRLLVL.

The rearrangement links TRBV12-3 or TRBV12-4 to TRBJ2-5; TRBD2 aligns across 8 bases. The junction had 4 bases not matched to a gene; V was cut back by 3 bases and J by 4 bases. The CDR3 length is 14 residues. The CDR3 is CASSFAGGGETQYF. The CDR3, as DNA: TGTGCCAGCAGTTTCGCCGGGGGGGGAGAGACCCAGTACTTC.

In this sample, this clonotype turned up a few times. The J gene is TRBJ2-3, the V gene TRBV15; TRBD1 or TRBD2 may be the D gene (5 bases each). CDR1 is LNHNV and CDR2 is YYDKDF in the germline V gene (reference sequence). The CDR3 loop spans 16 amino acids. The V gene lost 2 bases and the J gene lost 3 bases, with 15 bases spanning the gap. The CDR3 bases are TGTGCCACCAGCAGAACGAGGGGCATGGAGACAGATACGCAGTATTTT. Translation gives CATSRTRGMETDTQYF.

The CDR3 DNA follows: TGCAGTGCTGGCGGGGGGTCCCCTTCTGGGGCCAACGTCCTGACTTTC. Translating it yields CSAGGGSPSGANVLTF. The chain carries TRBV20-1 and TRBJ2-6, with 8 bases lining up with TRBD2. The CDR3 is made up of 16 amino acids. CDR1 and CDR2 (germline): DFQATT, SNEGSKA (reference sequence). The V segment lost 5 bases and the J segment 1 base; nucleotides outside the gene matches: 7.

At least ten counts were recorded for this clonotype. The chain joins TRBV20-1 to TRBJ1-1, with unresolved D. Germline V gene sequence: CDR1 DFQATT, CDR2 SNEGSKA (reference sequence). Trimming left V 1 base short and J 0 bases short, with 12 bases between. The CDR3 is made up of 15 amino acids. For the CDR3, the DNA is TGCAGTGCTAGAGTTGGTATCCACTTGAACACTGAAGCTTTCTTT. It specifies CSARVGIHLNTEAFF.

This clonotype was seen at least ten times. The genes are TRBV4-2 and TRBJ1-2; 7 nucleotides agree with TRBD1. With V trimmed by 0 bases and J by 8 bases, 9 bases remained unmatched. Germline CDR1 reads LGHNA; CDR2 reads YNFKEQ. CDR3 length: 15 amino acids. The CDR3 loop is CASSQETAQGVGYTF. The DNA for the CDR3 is TGTGCCAGCAGCCAAGAGACGGCCCAGGGGGTGGGCTACACCTTC.

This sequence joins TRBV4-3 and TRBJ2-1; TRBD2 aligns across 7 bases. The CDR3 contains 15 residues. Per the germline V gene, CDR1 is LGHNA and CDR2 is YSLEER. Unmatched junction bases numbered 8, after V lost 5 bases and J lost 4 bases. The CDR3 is CASSEVGGPYNEQFF. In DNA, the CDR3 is TGCGCCAGCAGCGAAGTGGGAGGGCCGTACAATGAGCAGTTCTTC.

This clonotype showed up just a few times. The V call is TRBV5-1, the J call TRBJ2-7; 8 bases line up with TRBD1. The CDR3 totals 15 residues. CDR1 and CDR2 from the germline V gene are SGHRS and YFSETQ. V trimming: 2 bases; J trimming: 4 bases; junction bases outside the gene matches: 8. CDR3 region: CASSLSGTGTYEQYF. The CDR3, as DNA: TGCGCCAGCAGCTTATCCGGGACAGGTACTTACGAGCAGTACTTC.

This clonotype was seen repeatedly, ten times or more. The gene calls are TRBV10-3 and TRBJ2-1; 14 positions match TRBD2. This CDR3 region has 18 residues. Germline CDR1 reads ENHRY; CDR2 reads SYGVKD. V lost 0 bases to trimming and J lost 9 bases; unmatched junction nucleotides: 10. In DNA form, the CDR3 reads TGTGCCATCAGTGAGTCGCCCCAGACTAGCGGGGGGGCCGGTGAGCAGTTCTTC. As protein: CAISESPQTSGGAGEQFF.

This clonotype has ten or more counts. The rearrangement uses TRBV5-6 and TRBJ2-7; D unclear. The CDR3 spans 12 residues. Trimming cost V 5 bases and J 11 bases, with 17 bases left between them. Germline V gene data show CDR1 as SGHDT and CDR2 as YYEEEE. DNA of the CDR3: TGTGCCAGCAGTTATGGACCCTACGGCGAGTACTTC. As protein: CASSYGPYGEYF.

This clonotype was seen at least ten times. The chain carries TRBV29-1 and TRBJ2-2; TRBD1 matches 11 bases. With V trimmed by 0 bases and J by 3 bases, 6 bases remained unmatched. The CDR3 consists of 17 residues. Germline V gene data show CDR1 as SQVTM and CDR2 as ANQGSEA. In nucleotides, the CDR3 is TGCAGCGTTGAAGAGGGACAGGGGGTTGAAGACACCGGGGAGCTGTTTTTT. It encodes CSVEEGQGVEDTGELFF.